The clone carrying this T cell receptor (beta chain) was seen many times. What it binds is unknown. The read halts 3 residues ahead of the CDR3 end, with the missing end drawn from the germline J gene. Caucasian heritage predominated among both patients and controls. Blood samples were heparinized, about 5 to 8 ml per donor. This sample is drawn from a study of T cell clonality in common variable immunodeficiency. Study conclusions and caveats: Compared with healthy controls, CVID subjects showed increased TCRbeta clonality, mostly in about a third. Repertoire-complication correlations in CVID were limited by patient heterogeneity.

Trimming took 3 bases from V and 10 from J; bases not matched to a gene: 7. CDR3 length: 14 amino acids. Germline assignment: CDR1 SGHRS and CDR2 YFSETQ. The data were produced by immunoSEQ multiplex PCR, yet TCRdb's version contains in-frame clones alone and is incomplete. Reported are 50,000 to 60,000 clones, none seen only once; the ten largest carry 1.8%. The rearrangement uses TRBV5-1 and TRBJ1-6; 7 nucleotides agree with TRBD1. The receptor was derived from a person aged 18 to 70 in good health. Sequences were obtained from peripheral blood mononuclear cells. The sequenced CDR3 bases are TGCGCCAGCAGCTCCACAGGGGTTCGGTCACCC. Translating it yields CASSSTGVRSP. The whole CDR3 sequence reads CASSSTGVRSPLHF. Looking up the rest from reference TRBV5-1 and TRBJ1-6 gives the full variable domain: KAGVTQTPRYLIKTRGQQVTLSCSPISGHRSVSWYQQTPGQGLQFLFEYFSETQRNKGNFPGRFSGRQFSNSRSEMNVSTLELGDSALYLCASSSTGVRSPLHFGNGTRLTVT.